The 25 T cell receptor beta chains given below trace back to one sample, sequenced in a study of T cell repertoires in cytomegalovirus infection. One entry per CDR3 protein results from TCRdb running MiXCR on the reads. The sample holds nearly 450,000 distinct CDR3 sequences, roughly a third seen once. The sample consisted of PBMCs. All receptors come from a human donor in good health (CMV status not recorded). Some clones in this sample may be carry-over from other donors' samples.

The CDR3 sequence is CASSPKQVPTYEQYF. CDR3 bases: TGTGCCAGCTCACCAAAACAAGTTCCTACCTACGAGCAGTACTTC. V gene TRBV18 combines with J gene TRBJ2-7; D is uncertain. This CDR3 contains 15 residues. The V gene's germline CDR1 is KGHSH and CDR2 LQKENI. The V and J ends lost 2 bases and 2 bases respectively, with 13 bases between them.

This chain links TRBV12-3 or TRBV12-4 with TRBJ1-3; 8 nucleotides match TRBD1. V was pared by 5 bases and J by 7 bases, with 4 bases of the junction left unmatched. The CDR3 totals 13 residues. This CDR3 is CASSRDRRNTIYF. CDR3 nucleotide sequence: TGTGCCAGCAGTCGGGACAGGCGCAACACCATATATTTT.

This sequence joins TRBV19 and TRBJ1-1; 7 nucleotides agree with TRBD1. This CDR3 has 16 residues. J gave up 1 base and V 3 bases, and 8 bases lay outside the gene matches. Germline lookup yields CDR1 LNHDA and CDR2 SQIVND (reference sequence). The CDR3: CASSITGAVPNTEAFF. Here the CDR3 DNA reads TGTGCCAGTAGTATTACAGGGGCGGTACCGAACACTGAAGCTTTCTTT. Full variable domain (outside the CDR3, taken from reference TRBV19 and TRBJ1-1): DGGITQSPKYLFRKEGQNVTLSCEQNLNHDAMYWYRQDPGQGLRLIYYSQIVNDFQKGDIAEGYSVSREKKESFPLTVTSAQKNPTAFYLCASSITGAVPNTEAFFGQGTRLTVV.

The chain combines TRBV5-1 with TRBJ2-3, with D possibly TRBD2 on 6 matching bases. V dropped 0 bases and J dropped 2 bases, with 10 bases sitting between them. This CDR3 has 15 residues. Germline V CDR1 and CDR2: SGHRS, YFSETQ. As DNA, the CDR3 is TGCGCCAGCAGCTTGGACGGGGACTTCACAGATACGCAGTATTTT. This gives the protein CASSLDGDFTDTQYF.

This clonotype came up a few times. This chain uses TRBV7-9 with TRBJ2-3; D may match TRBD1 or TRBD2 (5 bases each). Germline CDR1 and CDR2: SEHNR and FQNEAQ (reference sequence). Trimming removed 4 bases at V and 6 bases at J, with 20 bases between. The length of the CDR3 is 16 residues. The CDR3 nucleotides read TGTGCCAGCAGCTGGACTGGGCAGGGTGAAAGGGATACGCAGTATTTT. This translates into CASSWTGQGERDTQYF.

This clonotype has more than one count but fewer than ten. V usage is TRBV11-3 and J usage is TRBJ2-3; weak D call: TRBD2 (5 bases). The germline V gene has CDR1 SGHNT and CDR2 YENEEA. The CDR3 is 14 residues long. The V and J ends lost 5 bases and 1 base respectively, with 10 bases between them. Here the CDR3 reads CASSLDGGTDTQYF. CDR3 bases: TGTGCCAGCAGCCTGGACGGGGGCACAGATACGCAGTATTTT.

As to this clonotype: One base away lies a much larger clone, so this may be a sequencing read error. This chain joins TRBV7-2 and TRBJ2-3; 7 bases fit TRBD1. Germline V lookup: CDR1 SGHTA, CDR2 FQGNSA. The CDR3 has 15 residues. Written as DNA, the CDR3 is TGTGCCAGCAGCTCCCGGACAGGTCCCACAGATCCGCAGTATTTT. This encodes CASSSRTGPTDPQYF.

The rearrangement uses TRBV9 and TRBJ1-5, with D possibly being TRBD1 (5 bases). V dropped 6 bases and J dropped 4 bases, with 20 bases sitting between them. The CDR3 is made up of 16 amino acids. Germline lookup yields CDR1 SGDLS and CDR2 YYNGEE. The CDR3, as DNA: TGTGCCAGCAACGGGGAGGGACGGCTCGCTAATCAGCCCCAGCATTTT. This translates into CASNGEGRLANQPQHF.

This clonotype was picked up many times. The chain is built from TRBV6-2 or TRBV6-3 and TRBJ1-5; 8 nucleotides agree with TRBD1. With 4 bases clipped from V and 8 bases from J, the junction kept 16 bases outside the gene matches. This CDR3 has 17 residues. CDR1 is MNHEY and CDR2 is SVGEGT in the germline V gene. The CDR3 bases are TGTGCCAGCAGTTCAGGGACCGGGACAGGAGGCGGGAAGCCCCAGCATTTT. Amino acids: CASSSGTGTGGGKPQHF.

Note on this clonotype: This sequence may be a read error, since a much larger clone differs from it by one base. The V call is TRBV25-1, the J call TRBJ2-7; D call uncertain. Trimming took 10 bases from V and 11 from J, leaving 18 bases between them. This CDR3 comprises 11 residues. Germline V gives CDR1 MGHDK, CDR2 SYGVNS. This CDR3 reads CATGSVREKYF. The CDR3 coding sequence is TGTGCCACCGGCTCTGTGCGTGAGAAGTACTTC.

The table lists this clonotype with a few counts. The CDR3 DNA reads TGCAGTGCTAGTGGAGAGAATAGCAATCAGCCCCAGCATTTT. Translating it yields CSASGENSNQPQHF. The rearrangement links TRBV20-1 to TRBJ1-5; D uncertain. Trimming removed 3 bases from V and 0 bases from J, with 9 bases in between. CDR1 DFQATT and CDR2 SNEGSKA come from the germline V gene (reference sequence). The CDR3 is made up of 14 amino acids.

This clonotype has only a few counts. The chain is built from TRBV12-3 or TRBV12-4 and TRBJ2-3; D remains unclear. The V end was cut by 8 bases, the J end by 4 bases, with 19 bases between. This CDR3 has 15 amino acids. CDR3 residues: CASGYLGMSADTQYF. The CDR3 bases are TGTGCCAGCGGCTATTTAGGGATGTCGGCAGATACGCAGTATTTT.

In its sample, this clonotype was seen a few times. The rearrangement uses TRBV28 and TRBJ1-1; unclear D gene. This CDR3 has 15 amino acids. Trimming cost V 8 bases and J 2 bases, with 18 bases left between them. Germline-derived CDR1 and CDR2 are MDHEN and SYDVKM. This CDR3 is CASRSDFYTNTEAFF. In DNA, the CDR3 is TGTGCCAGCCGCTCGGATTTCTACACCAACACTGAAGCTTTCTTT.

With respect to this clonotype: A much larger clonotype is one base distant, so this may be a read error. The V and J genes are TRBV7-2 and TRBJ2-3, with 8 bases aligning to TRBD2. The germline gives CDR1 SGHTA, CDR2 FQGNSA. This CDR3 has 17 residues. Trimming cost V 5 bases and J 1 base; bases outside gene matches: 11. CDR3 residues: CASSVRNSGARTDTQYF. DNA of the CDR3: TGTGCCAGCAGCGTGCGGAATAGCGGGGCCCGCACAGATACGCAGTATTTT. Looking up the rest from reference TRBV7-2 and TRBJ2-3 gives the full variable domain: GAGVSQSPSNKVTEKGKDVELRCDPISGHTALYWYRQSLGQGLEFLIYFQGNSAPDKSGLPSDRFSAERTGGSVSTLTIQRTQQEDSAVYLCASSVRNSGARTDTQYFGPGTRLTVL.

The chain links TRBV5-6 to TRBJ1-5, with D possibly matching TRBD1 (5 bases). The CDR3 is 13 amino acids. V lost 4 bases, J lost 4 bases, and 9 bases lay in between. Germline CDR1 and CDR2: SGHDT and YYEEEE. This CDR3 reads CASSGGWNQPQHF. In nucleotides, the CDR3 is TGTGCCAGCAGCGGGGGTTGGAATCAGCCCCAGCATTTT.

The V call is TRBV6-2 or TRBV6-3, the J call TRBJ2-2, with TRBD2 as a possible D gene (6 bases). This CDR3 has 14 amino acids. CDR1 MNHEY and CDR2 SVGEGT come from the germline V gene. V lost 6 bases and J 5 bases, leaving 13 bases between the germline ends. The CDR3, as DNA: TGTGCCAGCAGACCCGGGGGAAAAACCGGGGAGCTGTTTTTT. Amino acid sequence: CASRPGGKTGELFF.

This chain uses TRBV12-3 or TRBV12-4 with TRBJ2-7; 9 bases map to TRBD2. Unmatched junction bases numbered 13, after V lost 11 bases and J lost 5 bases. The CDR3 extends over 14 amino acids. The CDR3 nucleotides read TGTGCCTCGGCCCGGGCGGGGGGGCTAGACGAGCAGTACTTC. Encoded protein: CASARAGGLDEQYF.

This clonotype was detected a few times. The chain recombines TRBV27 with TRBJ2-5; D is unclear. Germline V gene sequence: CDR1 MNHEY, CDR2 SMNVEV (reference sequence). The V and J ends lost 4 bases and 5 bases respectively, with 11 bases between them. The CDR3 contains 13 residues. CDR3 DNA: TGTGCCAGCAGTTCCCAATTGTTGGAGACCCAGTACTTC. This translates into CASSSQLLETQYF.

This clonotype was seen a handful of times. The J gene is TRBJ1-2, the V gene TRBV19; D is ambiguous. This CDR3 spans 12 amino acids. Germline V CDR1 and CDR2: LNHDA, SQIVND (reference sequence). V lost 6 bases and J 5 bases, leaving 10 bases between the germline ends. Here the CDR3 DNA reads TGTGCCAGTAGGCGACGGGAGTATGGCTACACCTTC. It specifies CASRRREYGYTF.

This clonotype has just a few counts. One end of the junction fails to match germline, which may point to a read error. The chain combines TRBV4-1 with TRBJ1-6, with 8 bases fitting TRBD1. Germline V CDR1 and CDR2: MGHRA, YSYEKL. CDR3 size: 17 residues. CDR3 sequence (DNA): TGTGCCAGCAGCCAGGACAGGGAGAGCTCCTATAATTCACCCCTCCACTTT. Translated: CASSQDRESSYNSPLHF.

About this clonotype: Germline is not matched at one junction end, which may reflect a read error. The CDR3 coding sequence is TGTGCCAGCAGTTACTCCCCGGGTGCTGGCTACCCCTTC. Its protein product is CASSYSPGAGYPF. The chain carries TRBV6-6 and TRBJ1-2, with D hard to call. Germline V gene lookup returns CDR1 MNHNY and CDR2 SVGAGI (reference sequence). The CDR3 totals 13 residues.

There are a few counts of this clonotype. This chain connects TRBV4-2 to TRBJ2-1, with TRBD2 matching over 9 bases. V lost 0 bases to trimming and J lost 14 bases; unmatched junction nucleotides: 11. The CDR3 length is 15 residues. Germline V lookup: CDR1 LGHNA, CDR2 YNFKEQ. CDR3 DNA sequence: TGTGCCAGCAGCCAAGATATCCAGCGGGGGGCCTTTAAGTTCTTC. It translates to CASSQDIQRGAFKFF.

A few counts support this clonotype. The chain is built from TRBV19 and TRBJ2-7; D possibly uses TRBD1 or TRBD2 (5 bases each). CDR3 size: 15 residues. The V gene lost 3 bases and the J gene lost 3 bases, with 15 bases spanning the gap. Germline V CDR1 and CDR2: LNHDA, SQIVND (reference sequence). This CDR3 reads CASSMSRDAYYEQYF. CDR3 nucleotides: TGTGCCAGTAGTATGTCTCGGGACGCTTACTACGAGCAGTACTTC.

The V gene is TRBV6-8, the J gene TRBJ2-3, with D perhaps being TRBD1 or TRBD2 (5 bases each). Trimming left V 0 bases short and J 4 bases short, with 14 bases between. The CDR3 covers 16 residues. Germline V gene data show CDR1 as MNHGY and CDR2 as SAAAGT. CDR3 DNA sequence: TGTGCCAGCAGTTACTCACCAGGGAGCGTCGCAGATACGCAGTATTTT. Encoded protein: CASSYSPGSVADTQYF.

The chain uses TRBV7-8 and TRBJ2-3; 9 bases line up with TRBD1. The CDR3 is 17 residues long. Trimming at V came to 3 bases and at J to 5 bases, leaving 12 bases not matched to a gene. Per germline, CDR1 SGHVS and CDR2 FQNEAQ. The CDR3 is CASSFPAGTGPIDTQYF. The CDR3 region has the DNA TGTGCCAGCAGCTTCCCCGCCGGGACAGGGCCTATAGATACGCAGTATTTT.